This TCR beta chain was sequenced during a study of regulatory T cells in long-lasting Graves disease. iRepertoire HTBI primers and Arm-PCR of CDR3 regions built TCR beta libraries. From the multiplex PCR reads, TCRdb called clonotypes with MiXCR, one entry per CDR3 protein. The data contain about 290,000 distinct CDR3 sequences, more than 20% of them singletons. Germline V gene data show CDR1 as MNHEY and CDR2 as SMNVEV (reference sequence). The CDR3 is 16 amino acids. Trimming cost V 4 bases and J 8 bases, with 22 bases left between them. Time point here: persistent/refractory GD, antithyroid drugs over 5 years with positive TRAb. PBMC RNA served as the TCR library source.

This clonotype was obtained from a female donor with Graves disease. This chain uses TRBV27 with TRBJ2-3; D may be TRBD2 (6 bases). This specimen consisted of peripheral blood mononuclear cells (PBMCs), obtained when the disease was refractory, from a patient treated with antithyroid drugs. The CDR3 protein is CASSSISRVAGSTQYF. CDR3 DNA: TGTGCCAGCAGTTCCATTAGTCGTGTCGCGGGATCTACGCAGTATTTT.